This is a list of T cell receptor beta chains from one sample in a study of T cells in Graves' hyperthyroidism and ophthalmopathy. TCRdb reprocessed the multiplex PCR reads with MiXCR, giving one entry per CDR3 protein. The sample holds approximately 400,000 distinct CDR3 sequences, 15% seen once. Sequenced input: blood. These receptor sequences come from a woman in her 30s with Graves' hyperthyroidism. The CDR3 runs from the conserved cysteine through the conserved F or W. Fields, in order: CDR3 length, D gene, V gene, clone size, J gene, CDR3 DNA, CDR3 protein. A D gene is named only where the DNA matches it firmly. Clone size appears in some rows only: once, few, many, or a class for an expanded clone.

cdr3_length: 14; d_call: .; v_call: TRBV10-3; clone_size: .; j_call: TRBJ2-2; cdr3_nt: TGTGCCATCAGACCGACGACAGACACCGGGGAGCTGTTTTTT; cdr3_aa: CAIRPTTDTGELFF
cdr3_length: 11; d_call: .; v_call: TRBV3-1; clone_size: many; j_call: TRBJ2-2; cdr3_nt: TGTGCCAGCAGCCGGACCCAAGGGCTGTTTTTT; cdr3_aa: CASSRTQGLFF
cdr3_length: 20; d_call: .; v_call: TRBV20-1; clone_size: few; j_call: TRBJ2-7; cdr3_nt: TGCAGTGCCCCCGGGTATAAAGGTTCGGTGGGGGGAGGCCTCTCCTACGAGCAGTACTTC; cdr3_aa: CSAPGYKGSVGGGLSYEQYF
cdr3_length: 13; d_call: .; v_call: TRBV20-1; clone_size: many; j_call: TRBJ1-1; cdr3_nt: TGCAGTGCTAGAGGTCCGGCGGGGACTGAAGCTTTCTTT; cdr3_aa: CSARGPAGTEAFF
cdr3_length: 15; d_call: .; v_call: TRBV11-1; clone_size: many; j_call: TRBJ2-7; cdr3_nt: TGTGCCAGCAGCTTAAAGGCGAGTGGGGCCTACGAGCAGTACTTC; cdr3_aa: CASSLKASGAYEQYF
cdr3_length: 15; d_call: .; v_call: TRBV5-6; clone_size: many; j_call: TRBJ2-5; cdr3_nt: TGTGCCAGCAGCTCGGGGACCGGTTGGAGAGAGACCCAGTACTTC; cdr3_aa: CASSSGTGWRETQYF
cdr3_length: 11; d_call: .; v_call: TRBV24-1; clone_size: once; j_call: TRBJ2-7; cdr3_nt: TGTGCCACCAGTGAAGCTTCCGAGCAGTACTTC; cdr3_aa: CATSEASEQYF
cdr3_length: 15; d_call: .; v_call: TRBV28; clone_size: .; j_call: TRBJ1-2; cdr3_nt: TGTGCCAGCAGTCCCCCCGGAGCAGGTTCCTATGGCTACACCTTC; cdr3_aa: CASSPPGAGSYGYTF
cdr3_length: 17; d_call: TRBD1; v_call: TRBV20-1; clone_size: few; j_call: TRBJ1-5; cdr3_nt: TGCAGTGCTAGAGTCAAGGACAGGGGGACTCGAAATCAGCCCCAGCATTTT; cdr3_aa: CSARVKDRGTRNQPQHF
cdr3_length: 13; d_call: .; v_call: TRBV5-1; clone_size: few; j_call: TRBJ1-6; cdr3_nt: TGCGCCAGCCGGGACACCGATAATTCACCCCTCCACTTT; cdr3_aa: CASRDTDNSPLHF
cdr3_length: 13; d_call: .; v_call: TRBV5-6; clone_size: few; j_call: TRBJ2-2; cdr3_nt: TGTGCCAGCAGCCGACAGAGCACCGGGGAGCTGTTTTTT; cdr3_aa: CASSRQSTGELFF
cdr3_length: 16; d_call: .; v_call: TRBV20-1; clone_size: .; j_call: TRBJ1-5; cdr3_nt: TGCAGTGCTAGAGAAACTGTTGGGGCGCCGAGGCAGCCCCAGCATTTT; cdr3_aa: CSARETVGAPRQPQHF
cdr3_length: 16; d_call: .; v_call: TRBV2; clone_size: many; j_call: TRBJ1-5; cdr3_nt: TGTGCCAGCAGCAAGGGGGGGGCGAGTTTTTCTCAGCCCCAGCATTTT; cdr3_aa: CASSKGGASFSQPQHF
cdr3_length: 12; d_call: .; v_call: TRBV5-1; clone_size: many; j_call: TRBJ2-1; cdr3_nt: TGCGCCAGCAGCAGGGATCTCCATGAGCAGTTCTTC; cdr3_aa: CASSRDLHEQFF
cdr3_length: 16; d_call: .; v_call: TRBV11-3; clone_size: few; j_call: TRBJ2-1; cdr3_nt: TGTGCCAGCAGCTTAGAGCACGGGAATAGGAACAATGAGCAGTTCTTC; cdr3_aa: CASSLEHGNRNNEQFF
cdr3_length: 14; d_call: TRBD1; v_call: TRBV19; clone_size: .; j_call: TRBJ1-4; cdr3_nt: TGTGCCAGTATGTCCGGGACAGCTAATGAAAAACTGTTTTTT; cdr3_aa: CASMSGTANEKLFF
cdr3_length: 14; d_call: .; v_call: TRBV18; clone_size: many; j_call: TRBJ2-1; cdr3_nt: TGTGCCAGCTCACGTGGGACAAGAAACAATGAGCAGTTCTTC; cdr3_aa: CASSRGTRNNEQFF
cdr3_length: 15; d_call: .; v_call: TRBV5-4; clone_size: few; j_call: TRBJ2-1; cdr3_nt: TGTGCCAGCTCAAAACGGGACTCCCAATACAATGAGCAGTTCTTC; cdr3_aa: CASSKRDSQYNEQFF
cdr3_length: 14; d_call: .; v_call: TRBV7-8; clone_size: many; j_call: TRBJ2-4; cdr3_nt: TGTGCCAGCAGCCCCGTTCGGGAGACCCACATTCAGTACTTC; cdr3_aa: CASSPVRETHIQYF
cdr3_length: 12; d_call: .; v_call: TRBV11-1; clone_size: many; j_call: TRBJ1-2; cdr3_nt: TGTGCCAGCAGCTTAGGGCAGTATGGCTACACCTTC; cdr3_aa: CASSLGQYGYTF
cdr3_length: 14; d_call: .; v_call: TRBV19; clone_size: .; j_call: TRBJ2-1; cdr3_nt: TGTGCCAGTAGTGAGGACTTTTTGTACAATGAGCAGTTCTTC; cdr3_aa: CASSEDFLYNEQFF
cdr3_length: 13; d_call: .; v_call: TRBV28; clone_size: many; j_call: TRBJ1-1; cdr3_nt: TGTGCCAGCAGGCAGGGGACGAACACTGAAGCTTTCTTT; cdr3_aa: CASRQGTNTEAFF
cdr3_length: 13; d_call: .; v_call: TRBV20-1; clone_size: few; j_call: TRBJ2-1; cdr3_nt: TGCAGTGCTCCGGACTACCCCTACAATGAGCAGTTCTTC; cdr3_aa: CSAPDYPYNEQFF
cdr3_length: 19; d_call: .; v_call: TRBV7-8; clone_size: .; j_call: TRBJ1-2; cdr3_nt: TGTGCCAGCAGCTCACCACCCTCGGGATTGAGGGGGAGTATCTATGGCTACACCTTC; cdr3_aa: CASSSPPSGLRGSIYGYTF
cdr3_length: 17; d_call: TRBD2; v_call: TRBV7-3; clone_size: many; j_call: TRBJ2-1; cdr3_nt: TGTGCCAGCAGCATAGCGGGAGGGGTCTCAGCCTACAATGAGCAGTTCTTC; cdr3_aa: CASSIAGGVSAYNEQFF
cdr3_length: 12; d_call: .; v_call: TRBV28; clone_size: many; j_call: TRBJ2-1; cdr3_nt: TGTGCCGCGTCTGGGGTTGGGGATGAGCAGTTCTTC; cdr3_aa: CAASGVGDEQFF
cdr3_length: 17; d_call: TRBD1; v_call: TRBV3-1; clone_size: .; j_call: TRBJ2-1; cdr3_nt: TGTGCCAGCAGCCAAGTTCACGGGACAGGGACCTACAATGAGCAGTTCTTC; cdr3_aa: CASSQVHGTGTYNEQFF
cdr3_length: 13; d_call: TRBD1; v_call: TRBV20-1; clone_size: many; j_call: TRBJ1-1; cdr3_nt: TGCAGTGCTCTGGGACAGCCGAACACTGAAGCTTTCTTT; cdr3_aa: CSALGQPNTEAFF
cdr3_length: 15; d_call: .; v_call: TRBV4-1; clone_size: many; j_call: TRBJ2-1; cdr3_nt: TGCGCCAGCAGCCAAGTCTCCGCCACGCTAGATGAGCAGTTCTTC; cdr3_aa: CASSQVSATLDEQFF
cdr3_length: 14; d_call: .; v_call: TRBV27; clone_size: many; j_call: TRBJ2-1; cdr3_nt: TGTGCCAGCAGTCCAGCCCCCGGGACTCGCGAGCAGTTCTTC; cdr3_aa: CASSPAPGTREQFF
cdr3_length: 14; d_call: TRBD1; v_call: TRBV5-1; clone_size: many; j_call: TRBJ1-4; cdr3_nt: TGCGCCAGCAGCTTGACAGGGGGCTATGAAAAACTGTTTTTT; cdr3_aa: CASSLTGGYEKLFF
cdr3_length: 16; d_call: TRBD2; v_call: TRBV7-8; clone_size: many; j_call: TRBJ2-3; cdr3_nt: TGTGCCAGCAGCTCCCCCGGGACTAGCGTCACAGATACGCAGTATTTT; cdr3_aa: CASSSPGTSVTDTQYF
cdr3_length: 14; d_call: .; v_call: TRBV7-2; clone_size: many; j_call: TRBJ1-2; cdr3_nt: TGTGCCAGCAGCTTAGATCACAGGGACTATGGCTACACCTTC; cdr3_aa: CASSLDHRDYGYTF
cdr3_length: 17; d_call: TRBD1; v_call: TRBV10-3; clone_size: .; j_call: TRBJ2-5; cdr3_nt: TGTGCCATCAGTGAGGAACCCCACAGGGGCCCCAAAGAGACCCAGTACTTC; cdr3_aa: CAISEEPHRGPKETQYF
cdr3_length: 15; d_call: .; v_call: TRBV5-5; clone_size: .; j_call: TRBJ2-7; cdr3_nt: TGTGCCAGCAGCCGGATTCTAGGGAGCGCCTACGAGCAGTACTTC; cdr3_aa: CASSRILGSAYEQYF
cdr3_length: 14; d_call: TRBD2; v_call: TRBV10-3; clone_size: .; j_call: TRBJ2-7; cdr3_nt: TGTGCCATCAGTGAGTCAACTAGCGTATACGAGCAGTACTTC; cdr3_aa: CAISESTSVYEQYF
cdr3_length: 12; d_call: .; v_call: TRBV5-1; clone_size: many; j_call: TRBJ2-1; cdr3_nt: TGCGCCAGCAGCCCCCCGAGCAATGAGCAGTTCTTC; cdr3_aa: CASSPPSNEQFF
cdr3_length: 16; d_call: TRBD1; v_call: TRBV6-2/TRBV6-3; clone_size: many; j_call: TRBJ2-1; cdr3_nt: TGTGCCAGCAATCCTCCCTGGGGGACAGGACGGGATGAGCAGTTCTTC; cdr3_aa: CASNPPWGTGRDEQFF
cdr3_length: 15; d_call: .; v_call: TRBV20-1; clone_size: many; j_call: TRBJ2-3; cdr3_nt: TGCAGTGCCGGACCTCAGCAGGGGAAGACAGATACGCAGTATTTT; cdr3_aa: CSAGPQQGKTDTQYF
cdr3_length: 14; d_call: TRBD2; v_call: TRBV20-1; clone_size: many; j_call: TRBJ2-5; cdr3_nt: TGCAGTGCTCTGAGCGGGAGGGCCTGGGAGACCCAGTACTTC; cdr3_aa: CSALSGRAWETQYF
cdr3_length: 16; d_call: .; v_call: TRBV19; clone_size: .; j_call: TRBJ1-1; cdr3_nt: TGTGCCAGTACCATAGGTGGTCCGAGTCCGAACACTGAAGCTTTCTTT; cdr3_aa: CASTIGGPSPNTEAFF
cdr3_length: 13; d_call: .; v_call: TRBV3-1; clone_size: many; j_call: TRBJ1-1; cdr3_nt: TGTGCCAGCACCATGGGGGGCGGGACTGAAGCTTTCTTT; cdr3_aa: CASTMGGGTEAFF
cdr3_length: 14; d_call: .; v_call: TRBV5-1; clone_size: many; j_call: TRBJ1-1; cdr3_nt: TGCGCCAGCAGCTTGGCTGCGGCAAACACTGAAGCTTTCTTT; cdr3_aa: CASSLAAANTEAFF
cdr3_length: 14; d_call: .; v_call: TRBV6-5; clone_size: once; j_call: TRBJ2-5; cdr3_nt: TGTGCCAGCAGGATGACAGGGCCGGGAGGGACCCAGTACTTC; cdr3_aa: CASRMTGPGGTQYF
cdr3_length: 14; d_call: TRBD2; v_call: TRBV2; clone_size: .; j_call: TRBJ2-7; cdr3_nt: TGTGCCAGCAGTGATTGGCGGGGGAGCTACGAGCAGTACTTC; cdr3_aa: CASSDWRGSYEQYF
cdr3_length: 13; d_call: .; v_call: TRBV27; clone_size: few; j_call: TRBJ2-1; cdr3_nt: TGTGCCAGCACCGGTCCAGGGGTCAATGAGCAGTTCTTC; cdr3_aa: CASTGPGVNEQFF
cdr3_length: 15; d_call: TRBD1; v_call: TRBV5-4; clone_size: .; j_call: TRBJ1-2; cdr3_nt: TGTGCCAGCAGGATAACCGGGACAGGAATATATGGCTACACCTTC; cdr3_aa: CASRITGTGIYGYTF